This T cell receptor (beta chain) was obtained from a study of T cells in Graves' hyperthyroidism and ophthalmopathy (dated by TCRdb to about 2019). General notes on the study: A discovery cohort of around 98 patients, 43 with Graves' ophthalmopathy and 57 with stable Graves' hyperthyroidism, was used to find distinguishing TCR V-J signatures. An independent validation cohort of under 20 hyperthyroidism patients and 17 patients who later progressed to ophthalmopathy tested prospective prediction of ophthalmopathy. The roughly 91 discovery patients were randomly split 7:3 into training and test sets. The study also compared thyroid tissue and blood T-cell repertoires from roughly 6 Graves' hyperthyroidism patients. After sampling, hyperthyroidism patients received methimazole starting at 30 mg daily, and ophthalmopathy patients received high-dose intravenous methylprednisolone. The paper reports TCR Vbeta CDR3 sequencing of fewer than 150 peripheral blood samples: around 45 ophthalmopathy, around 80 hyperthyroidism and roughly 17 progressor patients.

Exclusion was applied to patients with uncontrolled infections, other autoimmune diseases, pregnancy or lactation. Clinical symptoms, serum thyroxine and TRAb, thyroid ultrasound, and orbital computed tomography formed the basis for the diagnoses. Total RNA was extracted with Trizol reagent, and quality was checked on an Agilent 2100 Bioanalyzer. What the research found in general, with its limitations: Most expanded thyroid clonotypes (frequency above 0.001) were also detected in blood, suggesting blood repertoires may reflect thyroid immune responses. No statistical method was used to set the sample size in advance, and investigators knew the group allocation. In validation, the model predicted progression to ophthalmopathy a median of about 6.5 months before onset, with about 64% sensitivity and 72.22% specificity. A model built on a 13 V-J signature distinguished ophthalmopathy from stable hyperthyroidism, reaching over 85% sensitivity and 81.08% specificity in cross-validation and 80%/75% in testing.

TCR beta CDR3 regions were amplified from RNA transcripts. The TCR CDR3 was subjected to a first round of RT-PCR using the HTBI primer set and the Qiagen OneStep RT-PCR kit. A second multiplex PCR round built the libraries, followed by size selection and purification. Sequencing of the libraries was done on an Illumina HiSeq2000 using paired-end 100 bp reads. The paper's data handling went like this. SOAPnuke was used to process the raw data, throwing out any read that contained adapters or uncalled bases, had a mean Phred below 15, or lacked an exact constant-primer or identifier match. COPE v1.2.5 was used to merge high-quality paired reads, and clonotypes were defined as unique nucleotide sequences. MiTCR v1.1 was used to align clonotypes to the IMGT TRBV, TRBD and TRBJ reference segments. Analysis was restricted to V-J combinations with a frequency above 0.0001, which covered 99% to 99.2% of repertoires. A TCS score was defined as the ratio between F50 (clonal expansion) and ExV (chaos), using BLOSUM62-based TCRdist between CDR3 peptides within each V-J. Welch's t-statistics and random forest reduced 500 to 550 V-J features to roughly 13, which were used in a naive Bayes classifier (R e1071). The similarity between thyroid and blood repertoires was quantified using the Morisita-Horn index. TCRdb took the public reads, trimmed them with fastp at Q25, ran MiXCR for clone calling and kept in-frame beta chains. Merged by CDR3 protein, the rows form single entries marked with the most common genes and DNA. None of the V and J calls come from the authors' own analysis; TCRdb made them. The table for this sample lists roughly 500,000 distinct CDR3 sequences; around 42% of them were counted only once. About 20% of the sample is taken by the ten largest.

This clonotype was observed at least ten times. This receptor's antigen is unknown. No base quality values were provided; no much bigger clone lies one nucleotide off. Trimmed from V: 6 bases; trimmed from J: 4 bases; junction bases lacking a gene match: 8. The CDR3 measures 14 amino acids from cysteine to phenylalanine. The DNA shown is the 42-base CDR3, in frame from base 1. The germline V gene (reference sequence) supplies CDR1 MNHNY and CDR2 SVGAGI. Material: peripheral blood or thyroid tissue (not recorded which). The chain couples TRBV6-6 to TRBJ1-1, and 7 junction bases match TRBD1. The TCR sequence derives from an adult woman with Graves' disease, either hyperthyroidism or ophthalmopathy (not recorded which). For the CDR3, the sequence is CASRPRDSSTEAFF. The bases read TGTGCCAGCAGACCACGGGACAGTTCCACTGAAGCTTTCTTT.